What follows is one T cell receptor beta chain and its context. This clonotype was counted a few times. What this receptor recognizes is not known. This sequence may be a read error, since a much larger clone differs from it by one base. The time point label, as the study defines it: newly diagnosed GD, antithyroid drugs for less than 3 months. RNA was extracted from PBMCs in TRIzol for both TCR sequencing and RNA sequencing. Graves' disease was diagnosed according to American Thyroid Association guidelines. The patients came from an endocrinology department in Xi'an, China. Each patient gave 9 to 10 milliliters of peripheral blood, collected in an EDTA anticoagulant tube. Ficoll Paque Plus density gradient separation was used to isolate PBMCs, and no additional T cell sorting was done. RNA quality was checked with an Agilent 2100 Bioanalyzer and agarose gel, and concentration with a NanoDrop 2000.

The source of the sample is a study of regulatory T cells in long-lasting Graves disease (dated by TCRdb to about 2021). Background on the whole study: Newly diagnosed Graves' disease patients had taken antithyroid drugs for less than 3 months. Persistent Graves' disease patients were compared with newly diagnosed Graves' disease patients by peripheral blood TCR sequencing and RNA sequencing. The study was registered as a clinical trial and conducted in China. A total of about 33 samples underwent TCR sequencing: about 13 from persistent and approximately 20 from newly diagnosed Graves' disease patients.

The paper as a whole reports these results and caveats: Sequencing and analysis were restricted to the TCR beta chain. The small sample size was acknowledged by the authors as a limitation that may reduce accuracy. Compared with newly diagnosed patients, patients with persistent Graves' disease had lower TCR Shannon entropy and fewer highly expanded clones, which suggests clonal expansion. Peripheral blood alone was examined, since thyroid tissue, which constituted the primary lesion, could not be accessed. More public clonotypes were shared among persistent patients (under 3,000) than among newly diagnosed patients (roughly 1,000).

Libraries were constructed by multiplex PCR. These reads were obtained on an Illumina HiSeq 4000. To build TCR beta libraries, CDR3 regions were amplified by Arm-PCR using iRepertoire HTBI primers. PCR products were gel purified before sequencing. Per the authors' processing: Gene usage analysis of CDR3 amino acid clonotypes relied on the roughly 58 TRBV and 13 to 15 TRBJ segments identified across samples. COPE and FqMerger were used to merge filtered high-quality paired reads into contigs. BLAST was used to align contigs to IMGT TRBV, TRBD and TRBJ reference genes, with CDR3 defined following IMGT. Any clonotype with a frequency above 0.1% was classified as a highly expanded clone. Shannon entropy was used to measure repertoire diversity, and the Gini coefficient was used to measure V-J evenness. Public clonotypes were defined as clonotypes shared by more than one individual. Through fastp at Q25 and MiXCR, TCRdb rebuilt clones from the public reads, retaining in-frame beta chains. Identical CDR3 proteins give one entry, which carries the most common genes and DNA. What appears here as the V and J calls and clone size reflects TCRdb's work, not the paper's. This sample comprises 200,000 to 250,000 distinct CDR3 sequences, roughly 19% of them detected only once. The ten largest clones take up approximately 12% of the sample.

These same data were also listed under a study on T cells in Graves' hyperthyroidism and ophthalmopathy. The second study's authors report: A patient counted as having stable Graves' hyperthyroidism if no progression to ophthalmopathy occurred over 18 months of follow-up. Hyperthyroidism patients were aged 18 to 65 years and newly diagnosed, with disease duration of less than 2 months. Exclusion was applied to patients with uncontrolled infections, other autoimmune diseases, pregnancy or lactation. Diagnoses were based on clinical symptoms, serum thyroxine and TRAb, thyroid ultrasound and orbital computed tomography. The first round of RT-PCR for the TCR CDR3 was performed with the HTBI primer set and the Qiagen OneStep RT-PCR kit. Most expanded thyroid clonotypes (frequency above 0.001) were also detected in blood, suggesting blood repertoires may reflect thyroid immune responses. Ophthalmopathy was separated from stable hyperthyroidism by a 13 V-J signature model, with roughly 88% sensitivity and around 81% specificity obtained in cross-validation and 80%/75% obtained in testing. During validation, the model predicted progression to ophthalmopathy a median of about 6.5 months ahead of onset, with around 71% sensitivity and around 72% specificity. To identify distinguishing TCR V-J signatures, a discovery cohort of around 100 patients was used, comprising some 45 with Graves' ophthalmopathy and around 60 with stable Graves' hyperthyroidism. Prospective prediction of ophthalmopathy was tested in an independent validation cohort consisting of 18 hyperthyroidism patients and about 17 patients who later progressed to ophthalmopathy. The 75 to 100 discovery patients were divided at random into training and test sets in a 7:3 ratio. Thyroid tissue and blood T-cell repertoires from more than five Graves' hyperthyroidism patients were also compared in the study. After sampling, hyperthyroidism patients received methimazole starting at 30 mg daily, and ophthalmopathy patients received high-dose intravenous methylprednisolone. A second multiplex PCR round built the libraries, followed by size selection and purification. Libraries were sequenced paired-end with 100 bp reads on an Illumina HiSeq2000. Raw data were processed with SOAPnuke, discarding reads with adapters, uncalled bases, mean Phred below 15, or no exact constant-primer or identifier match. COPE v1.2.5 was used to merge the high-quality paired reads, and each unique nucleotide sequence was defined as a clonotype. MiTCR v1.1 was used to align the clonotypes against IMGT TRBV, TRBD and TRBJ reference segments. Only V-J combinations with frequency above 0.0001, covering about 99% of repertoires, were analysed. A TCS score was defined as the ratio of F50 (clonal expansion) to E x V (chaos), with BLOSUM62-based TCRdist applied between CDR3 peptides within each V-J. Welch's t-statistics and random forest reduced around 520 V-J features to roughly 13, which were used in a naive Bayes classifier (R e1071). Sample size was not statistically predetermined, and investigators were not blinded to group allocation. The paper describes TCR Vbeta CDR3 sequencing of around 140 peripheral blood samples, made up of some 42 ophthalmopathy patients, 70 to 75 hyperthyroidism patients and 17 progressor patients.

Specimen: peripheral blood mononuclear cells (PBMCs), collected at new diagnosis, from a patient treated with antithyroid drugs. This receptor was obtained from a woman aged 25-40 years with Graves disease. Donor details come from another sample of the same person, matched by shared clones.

CDR3 region: CASSLGTTARNEQFF. The nucleotides are TGTGCCAGCAGTTTAGGTACCACAGCGAGGAATGAGCAGTTCTTC. The chain couples TRBV12-3 or TRBV12-4 to TRBJ2-1; no D gene call is confident. At the junction V is shortened by 1 base and J by 7 bases, with 14 bases in between. Inclusive of the bounding cysteine and phenylalanine, the CDR3 is 15 residues long. Here the CDR3 DNA is all that survives: 45 bases in frame from base 1.